Listed below are T cell receptor beta chains from one sample, sequenced in a study of shared clonotypes between healthy human individuals. Assay used: immunoSEQ multiplex PCR; TCRdb lists only in-frame clones, some missing. The data show around 2.1 million clones, roughly 91% seen once. Sample: naive CD8+ T cells from PBMCs. Receptors originate from a man aged 18 to 29 in good health. Some clones in this sample may be carry-over from other donors' samples. Both conserved end residues are part of each CDR3. A D gene is named only where the DNA matches it firmly. Size values are once, few and many counts, or a class for expanded clones, and some rows have none.

CDR3 protein: CASSWGGGYTDTQYF
CDR3 DNA: TGTGCCAGCAGCTGGGGCGGGGGCTACACAGATACGCAGTATTTT
J gene: TRBJ2-3
clone size: .
D gene: .
V gene: TRBV25-1

CDR3 protein: CASSQVARDRGHGETQYF
CDR3 DNA: TGCGCCAGCAGCCAAGTGGCCAGGGACAGGGGACATGGGGAGACCCAGTACTTC
J gene: TRBJ2-5
clone size: .
D gene: TRBD1
V gene: TRBV4-1

CDR3 protein: CASSPLGQGGGTEAFF
CDR3 DNA: TGCGCCAGCAGCCCCTTGGGGCAGGGCGGTGGCACTGAAGCTTTCTTT
J gene: TRBJ1-1
clone size: .
D gene: .
V gene: TRBV5-1

CDR3 protein: CASSQAESSYEQYF
CDR3 DNA: TGCGCCAGCAGCCAAGCCGAAAGCTCCTACGAGCAGTACTTC
J gene: TRBJ2-7
clone size: .
D gene: .
V gene: TRBV4-3

CDR3 protein: CASSSYSNQPQHF
CDR3 DNA: TGTGCCAGCAGTTCCTATAGTAATCAGCCCCAGCATTTT
J gene: TRBJ1-5
clone size: few
D gene: .
V gene: TRBV28

CDR3 protein: CASSLEQGRTYEQYF
CDR3 DNA: TGTGCCAGCAGCTTAGAACAGGGGAGGACCTACGAGCAGTACTTC
J gene: TRBJ2-7
clone size: once
D gene: .
V gene: TRBV7-9

CDR3 protein: CASSPPGDRAGGYTF
CDR3 DNA: TGTGCCAGCTCACCACCTGGGGACAGGGCCGGGGGCTACACCTTC
J gene: TRBJ1-2
clone size: .
D gene: TRBD1
V gene: TRBV18

CDR3 protein: CASSLYAGPNYGYTF
CDR3 DNA: TGTGCCAGCAGCTTATATGCAGGGCCCAACTATGGCTACACCTTC
J gene: TRBJ1-2
clone size: .
D gene: .
V gene: TRBV7-9

CDR3 protein: CASRIQGVAYNEQFF
CDR3 DNA: TGCGCCAGCAGGATACAGGGGGTCGCCTACAATGAGCAGTTCTTC
J gene: TRBJ2-1
clone size: .
D gene: TRBD1
V gene: TRBV5-1

CDR3 protein: CASRSGGGEAFF
CDR3 DNA: TGCGCCTCTCGGAGCGGAGGGGGGGAAGCTTTCTTT
J gene: TRBJ1-1
clone size: .
D gene: .
V gene: TRBV23-1

CDR3 protein: CASSSGTSGRTQYF
CDR3 DNA: TGTGCCAGCAGTTCAGGGACTAGCGGGAGAACGCAGTATTTT
J gene: TRBJ2-3
clone size: once
D gene: TRBD2
V gene: TRBV27

CDR3 protein: CASQSLQSGANVLTF
CDR3 DNA: TGTGCCAGTCAGTCTCTCCAATCTGGGGCCAACGTCCTGACTTTC
J gene: TRBJ2-6
clone size: .
D gene: .
V gene: TRBV19

CDR3 protein: CASSSYSGTKYEQYF
CDR3 DNA: TGTGCCAGCAGCTCCTATTCCGGGACCAAATACGAGCAGTACTTC
J gene: TRBJ2-7
clone size: .
D gene: .
V gene: TRBV11-3

CDR3 protein: CASSPGRESYNEQFF
CDR3 DNA: TGTGCCAGTAGTCCGGGTAGGGAATCTTACAATGAGCAGTTCTTC
J gene: TRBJ2-1
clone size: .
D gene: .
V gene: TRBV7-3

CDR3 protein: CASSFPQRWVNTEAFF
CDR3 DNA: TGTGCCAGCAGCTTCCCCCAGCGGTGGGTGAACACTGAAGCTTTCTTT
J gene: TRBJ1-1
clone size: .
D gene: .
V gene: TRBV7-8

CDR3 protein: CASRDLPRQGAGGYTF
CDR3 DNA: TGTGCCAGCAGAGACCTACCAAGACAGGGGGCAGGAGGCTACACCTTC
J gene: TRBJ1-2
clone size: .
D gene: TRBD1
V gene: TRBV27

CDR3 protein: CASSLAARTGNTIYF
CDR3 DNA: TGTGCCAGCAGCTTGGCAGCTAGGACTGGAAACACCATATATTTT
J gene: TRBJ1-3
clone size: .
D gene: .
V gene: TRBV5-8

CDR3 protein: CASSEDPSGGGSYEQYF
CDR3 DNA: TGTGCCAGCAGTGAAGACCCTAGCGGGGGAGGCTCCTACGAGCAGTACTTC
J gene: TRBJ2-7
clone size: .
D gene: TRBD2
V gene: TRBV6-1

CDR3 protein: CAISLSEGASYGYTF
CDR3 DNA: TGTGCCATCAGCCTCTCCGAAGGGGCCAGTTATGGCTACACCTTC
J gene: TRBJ1-2
clone size: once
D gene: .
V gene: TRBV10-3

CDR3 protein: CASSWGFRGTEAFF
CDR3 DNA: TGTGCCAGCAGTTGGGGGTTCCGGGGCACTGAAGCTTTCTTT
J gene: TRBJ1-1
clone size: .
D gene: .
V gene: TRBV27

CDR3 protein: CASSLGPGGFHYEQYF
CDR3 DNA: TGTGCCAGCAGTTTAGGCCCGGGGGGTTTCCACTACGAGCAGTACTTC
J gene: TRBJ2-7
clone size: once
D gene: TRBD2
V gene: TRBV27

CDR3 protein: CASRTGTSTDTQYF
CDR3 DNA: TGTGCCAGCAGAACCGGGACGAGCACAGATACGCAGTATTTT
J gene: TRBJ2-3
clone size: .
D gene: .
V gene: TRBV6-6

CDR3 protein: CASSQGTSRTGELFF
CDR3 DNA: TGCGCCAGCAGCCAGGGGACGTCGAGGACCGGGGAGCTGTTTTTT
J gene: TRBJ2-2
clone size: .
D gene: .
V gene: TRBV4-3

CDR3 protein: CARSFGAVQETQYF
CDR3 DNA: TGTGCCAGAAGCTTCGGGGCAGTACAAGAGACCCAGTACTTC
J gene: TRBJ2-5
clone size: .
D gene: .
V gene: TRBV5-3

CDR3 protein: CASSSLRASGNTIYF
CDR3 DNA: TGTGCCAGCAGCTCGCTAAGGGCCTCTGGAAACACCATATATTTT
J gene: TRBJ1-3
clone size: .
D gene: .
V gene: TRBV11-2

CDR3 protein: CATTPGQGAYGYTF
CDR3 DNA: TGTGCCACCACCCCGGGACAGGGGGCGTATGGCTACACCTTC
J gene: TRBJ1-2
clone size: .
D gene: TRBD1
V gene: TRBV19

CDR3 protein: CASSYYQGGYEQYF
CDR3 DNA: TGTGCCAGCAGTTATTACCAGGGGGGATACGAGCAGTACTTC
J gene: TRBJ2-7
clone size: .
D gene: .
V gene: TRBV6-5